The rows below give T cell receptor beta chains drawn from one sample of a study of shared clonotypes between healthy human individuals. Sequencing used immunoSEQ multiplex PCR; TCRdb keeps in-frame clones, though not all of them. The top ten clones hold 1.5% of a sample with about 980,000 clones, about 80% of them seen once. Sequences were obtained from memory CD4+ T cells sorted from blood. The receptors were gathered from a man aged 18 to 30 in good health. Each CDR3 is given without its conserved first and last residue. Only part of the rows carry a size: once, few, many, or a class if the clone is expanded.

abundance	v_gene	j_gene	CDR3aa
-	TRBV7-9	TRBJ1-3	ASSEMQNTIY
-	TRBV5-6	TRBJ1-5	ASSLAIWDPYSNQPQH
-	TRBV6-6	TRBJ2-1	ASSEGYNEQF
-	TRBV5-6	TRBJ2-7	ASSFETDTYEQY
-	TRBV7-9	TRBJ1-1	ASSLDRGRTEAF
few	TRBV20-1	TRBJ1-1	SARGGSEAF
few	TRBV30	TRBJ1-1	AWSITGTPSRAF
once	TRBV30	TRBJ2-5	AWSEVEETQY
-	TRBV6-6	TRBJ2-5	ASSKIGTSAKETQY
-	TRBV6-7	TRBJ1-5	ASHRWDRGLPQH
few	TRBV15	TRBJ1-5	ATSRGGSNQPQH
-	TRBV27	TRBJ1-2	ASRPPGQGHGYT
-	TRBV9	TRBJ1-5	ASGAGENQPQH
-	TRBV6-6	TRBJ2-2	ASSPRVSGELF
-	TRBV11-3	TRBJ1-1	ASSLGRGNTEAF
-	TRBV5-1	TRBJ2-7	ASSLEGQGVSYEQY
-	TRBV9	TRBJ1-2	ASSVVDSPGGYT
-	TRBV7-2	TRBJ2-3	ASSLGLPGGDTQY
-	TRBV7-9	TRBJ1-4	ASSLDSKHEKLF
-	TRBV18	TRBJ2-7	ASSRTGDGTYEQY
-	TRBV5-1	TRBJ2-3	ASSLRIRGEADTQY
-	TRBV11-2	TRBJ1-4	ASSLTPNLGTNEKLF
-	TRBV7-6	TRBJ2-2	ASSGVGQSTGELF
few	TRBV19	TRBJ1-1	ASSVSMNTEAF
-	TRBV15	TRBJ1-3	ATSVAVLSGNTIY
-	TRBV2	TRBJ1-1	ASTPKGGETEAF
-	TRBV6-1	TRBJ2-1	ASIRQGKNEQF
-	TRBV5-1	TRBJ1-4	ASSSGDLRKLF
-	TRBV6-5	TRBJ1-1	ASSPTGTEAF
-	TRBV18	TRBJ2-5	ASSPLRQGQETQY
-	TRBV7-2	TRBJ1-1	ASSLNWDILTEAF
few	TRBV18	TRBJ2-7	ASSREEDSQEY
-	TRBV6-1	TRBJ2-2	ASAIRNTGELF
-	TRBV19	TRBJ1-1	ASRAGLMNTEAF
-	TRBV6-1	TRBJ2-1	ASSVRLESYNEQF
-	TRBV28	TRBJ1-6	ASSLGRDNSPLH
-	TRBV7-2	TRBJ2-7	ASSLAGGALYEQY
-	TRBV6-5	TRBJ1-2	ASSGYDGAAYGYT
many	TRBV9	TRBJ1-5	ASSATGKGQPQH
few	TRBV6-6	TRBJ1-6	ASSYFGTGDNSPLH
-	TRBV4-3	TRBJ1-3	ASSDRGSGNTIY
-	TRBV19	TRBJ1-6	ASSLATKSSYNSPLH
once	TRBV29-1	TRBJ2-3	SVGPDRGGTDTQY
-	TRBV6-6	TRBJ2-7	ASSPATSGRAYEQY
-	TRBV6-5	TRBJ2-5	ASSYGPRRGETQY
-	TRBV7-9	TRBJ2-7	ASSPTGMGGRAYEQY
once	TRBV6-6	TRBJ2-2	ASSSPDRGRTGELF
-	TRBV9	TRBJ2-1	ASSVETSGRVTQF
many	TRBV14	TRBJ1-6	ASSLIGLSPLH
-	TRBV19	TRBJ2-5	ASSDGGVQETQY
-	TRBV14	TRBJ2-5	ASSQGTSGVQETQY
once	TRBV5-4	TRBJ2-2	ASSAGQPNTGELF